The 29 T cell receptor beta chains in this list originate from one sample, sequenced in a study of immune cell composition in non-small cell lung cancer. The assay was immunoSEQ multiplex PCR, and TCRdb's table has in-frame clones only and misses some. The table shows approximately 9,100 clones, with roughly 79% occurring only once. The sample taken for sequencing was lung tumor tissue. The receptors were sampled from a human donor with non-small cell lung cancer.

In its sample, this clone was seen a few times. The chain joins TRBV5-5 to TRBJ1-5, with 8 bases matching TRBD1. J lost 6 bases, V lost 0 bases, and 5 bases had no gene match. Germline lookup yields CDR1 SGHKS and CDR2 YYEKEE (reference sequence). The CDR3 covers 15 residues. The CDR3 sequence: CASSLGSGQGQPQHF. CDR3 sequence (DNA): TGTGCCAGCAGCTTGGGATCAGGACAGGGTCAGCCCCAGCATTTT. Drawing the rest from reference TRBV5-5 and TRBJ1-5, the complete variable domain is DAGVTQSPTHLIKTRGQQVTLRCSPISGHKSVSWYQQVLGQGPQFIFQYYEKEERGRGNFPDRFSARQFPNYSSELNVNALLLGDSALYLCASSLGSGQGQPQHFGDGTRLSIL.

The chain has TRBV29-1 and TRBJ1-4; a possible D gene is TRBD1 (5 bases). The CDR3 runs 13 residues. V lost 4 bases, J lost 2 bases, and 8 bases lay in between. Germline CDR1 and CDR2: SQVTM and ANQGSEA. In DNA form, the CDR3 reads TGCAGCGTTGGGGGGAGTACTAATGAAAAACTGTTTTTT. This sequence encodes CSVGGSTNEKLFF. The full variable domain, in which reference TRBV29-1 and TRBJ1-4 provide the parts outside the CDR3, is SAVISQKPSRDICQRGTSLTIQCQVDSQVTMMFWYRQQPGQSLTLIATANQGSEATYESGFVIDKFPISRPNLTFSTLTVSNMSPEDSSIYLCSVGGSTNEKLFFGSGTQLSVL.

The rearrangement uses TRBV6-5 and TRBJ1-3; D may be TRBD1 (5 bases). Germline CDR1 and CDR2: MNHEY and SVGAGI. CDR3 size: 15 residues. Trimming took 7 bases from V and 2 from J, leaving 15 bases between them. As DNA, the CDR3 is TGTGCCAGCACTCGACAGCCCGGTCCTGGAAACACCATATATTTT. It encodes CASTRQPGPGNTIYF.

This clone came up once. The gene calls are TRBV7-2 and TRBJ2-3; no clear D. Per the germline V gene, CDR1 is SGHTA and CDR2 is FQGNSA. V was pared by 5 bases and J by 3 bases, with 9 bases between. The CDR3 length is 13 residues. CDR3 DNA sequence: TGTGCCAGCAGCCGACTCAGGACAGATACGCAGTATTTT. Translated, it gives CASSRLRTDTQYF.

The rearrangement joins TRBV5-6 to TRBJ2-5, with D perhaps matching TRBD1 (5 bases). Germline V gene sequence: CDR1 SGHDT, CDR2 YYEEEE. There are 15 residues in the CDR3. Trimming removed 4 bases from V and 4 bases from J, with 17 bases in between. The CDR3, as DNA: TGTGCCAGCAGCCCTTCATTGACTCAGGGAGAGACCCAGTACTTC. It yields the protein CASSPSLTQGETQYF.

This clone was counted only a few times. The CDR3 loop is CASSGDRGSDVQETQYF. DNA for the CDR3: TGTGCCAGCAGTGGAGACAGGGGGTCCGATGTCCAAGAGACCCAGTACTTC. V is TRBV6-1 and J is TRBJ2-5; 9 bases are a match to TRBD1. CDR3 length: 17 amino acids. Germline V CDR1 and CDR2: MNHNS, SASEGT. Trimming cost V 4 bases and J 1 base; bases outside gene matches: 10.

This rearrangement joins TRBV6-5 to TRBJ1-3, with D possibly TRBD1 on 5 matching bases. CDR3 length: 15 amino acids. V was cut by 2 bases and J by 2 bases, with 10 bases left in between. CDR1 and CDR2 (germline): MNHEY, SVGAGI. In DNA, the CDR3 is TGTGCCAGCAGTTACGACAGAGGCACTGGAAACACCATATATTTT. This codes for CASSYDRGTGNTIYF.

This chain links TRBV11-3 with TRBJ2-1; 8 nucleotides line up with TRBD1. The germline CDR1 and CDR2 sequences are SGHNT and YENEEA. The V and J ends lost 4 bases and 1 base, in that order; junction bases with no gene match: 9. There are 17 residues in the CDR3. The CDR3 DNA follows: TGTGCCAGCAGCTCCAGAGGACAGGGAAATTCCTACAATGAGCAGTTCTTC. Amino acids: CASSSRGQGNSYNEQFF.

This clone occurred a few times. The chain couples TRBV18 to TRBJ1-5; weak D call: TRBD1 (5 bases). Germline V gene data show CDR1 as KGHSH and CDR2 as LQKENI. The CDR3 totals 16 residues. Trimming shortened V by 3 bases and J by 0 bases, and 12 bases separated the two germline ends. CDR3 region: CASSPGTGLSNQPQHF. The CDR3 nucleotides are TGTGCCAGCTCACCGGGAACAGGACTTAGCAATCAGCCCCAGCATTTT. Supplemented by reference TRBV18 and TRBJ1-5, the full variable domain reads NAGVMQNPRHLVRRRGQEARLRCSPMKGHSHVYWYRQLPEEGLKFMVYLQKENIIDESGMPKERFSAEFPKEGPSILRIQQVVRGDSAAYFCASSPGTGLSNQPQHFGDGTRLSIL.

The rearrangement uses TRBV30 and TRBJ1-2; 9 bases match TRBD1. Looked up from germline, CDR1 is GTSNPN and CDR2 is SVGIG (reference sequence). After removal of 4 bases from V and 4 bases from J, the junction contained 7 bases not matched to a gene. The CDR3 has 14 residues. The CDR3 loop is CAWNLDRGIYGYTF. CDR3 nucleotides: TGTGCCTGGAACCTCGACAGGGGGATCTATGGCTACACCTTC.

V is TRBV2 and J is TRBJ1-2, with D maybe TRBD1 (6 bases). CDR1 is SNHLY, CDR2 FYNNEI, per germline. CDR3 length: 11 residues. Trimming removed 8 bases at V and 6 bases at J, with 10 bases between. CDR3 protein: CASGRGNGYTF. In DNA, the CDR3 is TGTGCCAGCGGGAGGGGGAATGGCTACACCTTC.

This chain connects TRBV27 to TRBJ1-5; D remains ambiguous. Germline V gene sequence: CDR1 MNHEY, CDR2 SMNVEV (reference sequence). The CDR3 has 15 residues. Trimming removed 0 bases at V and 0 bases at J, with 6 bases between. The CDR3 region has the DNA TGTGCCAGCAGTTTATCCCGATATAGCAATCAGCCCCAGCATTTT. The encoded protein is CASSLSRYSNQPQHF.

This CDR3 is CASSQVGTGGMNTEAFF. The CDR3 nucleotides are TGCGCCAGCAGCCAAGTAGGGACAGGTGGGATGAACACTGAAGCTTTCTTT. The gene calls are TRBV4-1 and TRBJ1-1, with 8 bases fitting TRBD1. This CDR3 spans 17 amino acids. The V gene's germline CDR1 is MGHRA and CDR2 YSYEKL. Trimming at V came to 1 base and at J to 0 bases, leaving 7 bases not matched to a gene.

The rearrangement uses TRBV6-5 and TRBJ1-2, with 8 bases identical to TRBD1. Germline V lookup: CDR1 MNHEY, CDR2 SVGAGI. The CDR3 is 13 residues long. V shed 4 bases, J shed 6 bases, and the junction held 4 bases outside the gene matches. CDR3 DNA sequence: TGTGCCAGCAGTTCCCAGGGGGCGGATGGCTACACCTTC. Translation gives CASSSQGADGYTF.

The genes are TRBV5-1 and TRBJ2-5, with D possibly being TRBD2 (6 bases). This CDR3 spans 16 amino acids. V was pared by 0 bases and J by 5 bases, with 17 bases between. Per the germline V gene, CDR1 is SGHRS and CDR2 is YFSETQ. DNA of the CDR3: TGCGCCAGCAGCTTGGATCCCCGGTCGGAGGGGGAGACCCAGTACTTC. Its translation: CASSLDPRSEGETQYF.

The chain has TRBV28 and TRBJ2-7; D uncertain. The germline V and J ends were trimmed by 5 bases and 5 bases, with 10 bases remaining between them. The CDR3 runs 12 residues. Germline loops: CDR1 MDHEN, CDR2 SYDVKM. The CDR3 sequence: CASSPRLDEQYF. The CDR3 DNA follows: TGTGCCAGCAGTCCCAGGTTGGACGAGCAGTACTTC.

This clone was seen only a few times. This rearrangement joins TRBV11-2 to TRBJ1-6; a possible D gene is TRBD1 (5 bases). This CDR3 is built from 16 residues. CDR1 is SGHAT and CDR2 is FQNNGV in the germline V gene. Trimming shortened V by 1 base and J by 0 bases, and 7 bases separated the two germline ends. Here the CDR3 reads CASSLGGFSYNSPLHF. For the CDR3, the DNA is TGTGCCAGCAGCTTAGGGGGGTTCTCCTATAATTCACCCCTCCACTTT.

This clone occurred once. The chain joins TRBV4-2 to TRBJ2-7; no reliable D call. Germline CDR1 is LGHNA and CDR2 is YNFKEQ. The CDR3 contains 16 residues. Trimming shortened V by 0 bases and J by 2 bases, and 14 bases separated the two germline ends. Written as DNA, the CDR3 is TGTGCCAGCAGCCAAGATTCAATAAATCCCCCCTACGAGCAGTACTTC. Translated, it gives CASSQDSINPPYEQYF.

This clone was picked up a small number of times. The V and J genes are TRBV19 and TRBJ2-7; tentatively, D is TRBD2 (6 bases). Trimming took 3 bases from V and 4 from J, leaving 13 bases between them. CDR1 is LNHDA and CDR2 is SQIVND in the germline V gene (reference sequence). CDR3 length: 14 amino acids. Here the CDR3 DNA reads TGTGCCAGTAGTATTGCGGGGAGCATTTACGAGCAGTACTTC. Translation: CASSIAGSIYEQYF.

This sequence joins TRBV5-8 and TRBJ2-3; no clear D gene. There are 12 residues in the CDR3. The V end lost 5 bases, the J end lost 2 bases, and 6 bases lay between the germline ends. Germline CDR1 SGHTS, CDR2 YDEGEE. Here the CDR3 DNA reads TGTGCCAGCAGACGTGACACAGATACGCAGTATTTT. Translated: CASRRDTDTQYF.

The rearrangement joins TRBV5-1 to TRBJ1-4; 7 bases agree with TRBD1. Germline CDR1 reads SGHRS; CDR2 reads YFSETQ. Trimming removed 4 bases from V and 2 bases from J; junction bases left unmatched: 8. The CDR3 is made up of 16 amino acids. CDR3 region: CASSPRGGVTNEKLFF. The CDR3 DNA reads as TGCGCCAGCAGCCCCCGAGGGGGCGTCACTAATGAAAAACTGTTTTTT.

This rearrangement joins TRBV28 to TRBJ1-5; weak D call: TRBD1 (5 bases). The CDR3 is made up of 16 amino acids. Trimming stripped 8 bases from V and 9 bases from J, with 26 bases between. Germline loops: CDR1 MDHEN, CDR2 SYDVKM. The CDR3 DNA sequence: TGTGCCAGCCAACCGGAGGCCCATCGTGGGGGTTCGCCCCAGCATTTT. Translating gives CASQPEAHRGGSPQHF. The variable domain in full, completed from reference TRBV28 and TRBJ1-5, reads DVKVTQSSRYLVKRTGEKVFLECVQDMDHENMFWYRQDPGLGLRLIYFSYDVKMKEKGDIPEGYSVSREKKERFSLILESASTNQTSMYLCASQPEAHRGGSPQHFGDGTRLSIL.

J is TRBJ2-7 and V is TRBV2; D is perhaps TRBD1 or TRBD2 (5 bases each). Germline loops: CDR1 SNHLY, CDR2 FYNNEI. This CDR3 contains 14 residues. Trimming cost V 4 bases and J 5 bases, with 15 bases left between them. CDR3 residues: CASSVLGVGNEQYF. For the CDR3, the DNA is TGTGCCAGCAGTGTCTTGGGGGTGGGGAACGAGCAGTACTTC.

The J gene is TRBJ2-1, the V gene TRBV7-2; tentative D call: TRBD2 (7 bases). Deletions cut 4 bases from V and 5 bases from J, with 15 bases between. Germline V gives CDR1 SGHTA, CDR2 FQGNSA. This CDR3 has 15 residues. CDR3 protein: CASSSIGGPNNEQFF. In DNA form, the CDR3 reads TGTGCCAGCAGCTCCATCGGGGGGCCCAACAATGAGCAGTTCTTC.

The gene calls are TRBV9 and TRBJ2-3; 10 bases are shared with TRBD2. The CDR3 spans 18 residues. The germline CDR1 and CDR2 sequences are SGDLS and YYNGEE. J gave up 2 bases and V 4 bases, and 13 bases lay outside the gene matches. This chain's CDR3 is CASSPSGLAGDSTDTQYF. The CDR3 region has the DNA TGTGCCAGCAGCCCCAGCGGCCTAGCGGGGGACTCCACAGATACGCAGTATTTT.

The chain joins TRBV7-2 to TRBJ2-1; 11 bases fit TRBD2. CDR3 size: 16 residues. Trimming cost V 1 base and J 5 bases; bases outside gene matches: 4. Germline loops: CDR1 SGHTA, CDR2 FQGNSA. Written as DNA, the CDR3 is TGTGCCAGCAGCTTAGTATCGACTAGCGGGAACAATGAGCAGTTCTTC. It yields the protein CASSLVSTSGNNEQFF.

V usage is TRBV28 and J usage is TRBJ1-5; a weak D match, TRBD1 (5 bases). The CDR3 totals 15 residues. The V gene's germline CDR1 is MDHEN and CDR2 SYDVKM. V was clipped by 3 bases and J by 2 bases, with 11 bases between them. For the CDR3, the DNA is TGTGCCAGCAGTTTGGGGGGGGTAGGCAATCAGCCCCAGCATTTT. This sequence encodes CASSLGGVGNQPQHF.

This clone was seen more than once but under ten times. This chain links TRBV6-1 with TRBJ1-1; D is ambiguous. The CDR3 runs 12 residues. The germline CDR1 and CDR2 sequences are MNHNS and SASEGT. Trimming left V 1 base short and J 1 base short, with 1 base between. The CDR3 sequence: CASSEGNTEAFF. CDR3 coding DNA: TGTGCCAGCAGTGAAGGGAACACTGAAGCTTTCTTT.

This clone was detected only once. The V call is TRBV9, the J call TRBJ1-3; possibly TRBD1 for D (5 bases). The length of the CDR3 is 15 residues. V gave up 0 bases and J gave up 5 bases, with 12 bases separating them. The germline CDR1 and CDR2 sequences are SGDLS and YYNGEE. CDR3 amino acids: CASSVGDGGRNTIYF. The DNA for the CDR3 is TGTGCCAGCAGCGTAGGGGATGGGGGTCGAAACACCATATATTTT.